These T cell receptor beta chains were read from a single sample in a study of technical replicates of blood from a few donors. Some clones are missing from TCRdb's copy, which holds only in-frame ones; the method was immunoSEQ multiplex PCR. The table lists tens of thousands of clones, approximately 96% of them singletons. The sample consisted of T cells isolated from PBMCs. The receptor source for this set is a human donor in good health. Both conserved end residues are part of each CDR3. D genes are given only for firm matches. Where a row states a size, it is once, few, many or the class of an expanded clone; other rows omit it.

v_call	clone_size	j_call	d_call	cdr3_aa	cdr3_nt
TRBV4-1	.	TRBJ2-7	TRBD1	CASSYLGDSTYEQYF	TGCGCCAGCAGCTATTTGGGGGACAGCACCTACGAGCAGTACTTC
TRBV6-1	.	TRBJ1-2	.	CASSPGQSNSYGYTF	TGTGCCAGCAGTCCCGGACAGAGCAACAGCTATGGCTACACCTTC
TRBV7-9	once	TRBJ1-6	.	CASSRTGGRGSPLHF	TGTGCCAGCAGCCGTACCGGTGGCAGGGGATCACCCCTCCACTTT
TRBV7-2	.	TRBJ1-5	.	CASSLGGPNQPQHF	TGTGCCAGCAGCTTGGGAGGACCCAATCAGCCCCAGCATTTT
TRBV11-3	.	TRBJ1-1	TRBD1	CASSSTGTGDTEAFF	TGTGCCAGCAGCTCAACCGGGACAGGGGACACTGAAGCTTTCTTT
TRBV16	.	TRBJ2-5	TRBD2	CASSQLIAGEETQYF	TGTGCCAGCAGCCAATTAATAGCGGGAGAGGAGACCCAGTACTTC
TRBV5-4	.	TRBJ2-7	.	CASSLDAGSHEQYF	TGTGCCAGCAGCTTGGACGCAGGGTCCCACGAGCAGTACTTC
TRBV5-1	.	TRBJ2-5	TRBD1	CASSLNWDSRETQYF	TGCGCCAGCAGCTTGAACTGGGACAGCCGAGAGACCCAGTACTTC
TRBV27	.	TRBJ1-1	.	CASSHTDRRLDTEAFF	TGTGCCAGCAGTCACACAGACAGGCGTCTCGACACTGAAGCTTTCTTT
TRBV11-3	.	TRBJ1-3	.	CASSLFGPGTGNTIYF	TGTGCCAGCAGCTTATTCGGACCGGGAACTGGAAACACCATATATTTT
TRBV11-2	once	TRBJ2-3	TRBD1	CASSIGAGGRGDTQYF	TGTGCCAGCAGCATAGGGGCAGGGGGCAGGGGAGATACGCAGTATTTT
TRBV29-1	.	TRBJ2-2	TRBD2	CSVEHRLAGDTGELFF	TGCAGCGTTGAACACCGACTAGCGGGGGACACCGGGGAGCTGTTTTTT
TRBV29-1	once	TRBJ1-1	TRBD1	CSVTGGRGTEAFF	TGCAGCGTTACAGGGGGGAGGGGCACTGAAGCTTTCTTT
TRBV29-1	.	TRBJ2-1	.	CSVDGRPGTTRVWQFF	TGCAGCGTTGACGGCCGGCCGGGTACCACGAGGGTATGGCAGTTCTTC
TRBV29-1	.	TRBJ2-3	TRBD1	CSVRGLGTGPDTQYF	TGCAGCGTCCGTGGTCTAGGGACAGGCCCAGATACGCAGTATTTT
TRBV28	once	TRBJ1-4	TRBD1	CASSSGQGIGEKLFF	TGTGCCAGCAGCTCCGGACAGGGTATCGGCGAAAAACTGTTTTTT
TRBV10-2	.	TRBJ2-1	TRBD2	CASSEAGESEQFF	TGCGCCAGCAGTGAGGCGGGGGAGAGTGAGCAGTTCTTC
TRBV4-1	.	TRBJ2-2	TRBD1	CASSQGPGQGTTGELFF	TGCGCCAGCAGCCAAGGCCCAGGACAGGGGACCACCGGGGAGCTGTTTTTT
TRBV19	.	TRBJ1-2	.	CASHGRGYGYTF	TGTGCCAGTCATGGACGGGGCTATGGCTACACCTTC
TRBV15	.	TRBJ2-2	TRBD2	CATIGLAEWSNTGELFF	TGTGCCACCATAGGACTAGCGGAATGGTCTAACACCGGGGAGCTGTTTTTT
TRBV5-1	.	TRBJ2-1	TRBD1	CASRLLQGASSYNEQFF	TGCGCCAGCAGACTTTTGCAGGGGGCGAGCTCCTACAATGAGCAGTTCTTC
TRBV6-5	.	TRBJ2-5	TRBD2	CATSSGRAETQYF	TGTGCGACCAGCAGTGGGAGGGCAGAGACCCAGTACTTC
TRBV7-8	.	TRBJ1-1	TRBD1	CASSWGQVQNTEAFF	TGTGCCAGCAGCTGGGGACAGGTCCAGAACACTGAAGCTTTCTTT
TRBV6-5	.	TRBJ1-2	TRBD1	CASSDSDRVYGYTF	TGTGCCAGCAGTGACTCGGACAGGGTCTATGGCTACACCTTC
TRBV27	.	TRBJ2-7	.	CASSLIGRQGYEQYF	TGTGCCAGCAGTTTAATAGGTCGGCAGGGCTACGAGCAGTACTTC
TRBV5-4	.	TRBJ2-5	TRBD2	CASSLALTSGETQYF	TGTGCCAGCAGCTTGGCTCTGACTAGCGGGGAGACCCAGTACTTC
TRBV2	.	TRBJ1-6	.	CASSPSPNSPLHF	TGTGCCAGCAGCCCTTCCCCCAATTCACCCCTCCACTTT
TRBV4-1	.	TRBJ2-7	.	CASSPRGLFSYEQYF	TGCGCCAGCAGCCCCCGTGGACTCTTCTCCTACGAGCAGTACTTC
TRBV5-1	.	TRBJ2-7	TRBD2	CASSLAGSGSSWEQYF	TGCGCCAGCAGCTTGGCCGGTAGCGGGAGTTCCTGGGAGCAGTACTTC
TRBV7-9	.	TRBJ2-7	.	CASSHHQGGVEEQYF	TGTGCCAGCAGCCACCACCAAGGGGGGGTGGAAGAGCAGTACTTC
TRBV30	.	TRBJ1-5	.	CAWNLYSNQPQHF	TGTGCCTGGAATCTGTATAGCAATCAGCCCCAGCATTTT
TRBV29-1	.	TRBJ1-2	.	CSVSFEGGYTF	TGCAGCGTTTCTTTCGAGGGTGGCTACACCTTC
TRBV18	.	TRBJ1-2	.	CASSPPGRADYGYTF	TGTGCCAGCTCACCACCCGGCAGGGCAGACTATGGCTACACCTTC
TRBV6-5	.	TRBJ1-2	.	CASSPGRTYGYTF	TGTGCCAGCAGTCCTGGGCGCACCTATGGCTACACCTTC
TRBV19	.	TRBJ2-7	TRBD2	CASSTLGTSGSPYEQYF	TGTGCCAGTAGCACGTTAGGGACTAGCGGGAGTCCCTACGAGCAGTACTTC
TRBV7-9	.	TRBJ1-2	.	CAETRDYGYTF	TGTGCCGAGACCAGGGACTATGGCTACACCTTC
TRBV6-1	.	TRBJ2-2	TRBD1	CASSEMVGTAGELFF	TGTGCCAGCAGTGAAATGGTAGGGACAGCCGGGGAGCTGTTTTTT
TRBV5-3	.	TRBJ2-1	TRBD2	CARSSSWTSGRARSYNEQFF	TGTGCCAGAAGCTCCTCTTGGACCAGCGGGAGGGCCAGGTCCTACAATGAGCAGTTCTTC
TRBV6-1	few	TRBJ2-7	TRBD1	CANRPGQPSSYEQYF	TGTGCCAACCGTCCGGGACAGCCGAGCTCCTACGAGCAGTACTTC
TRBV7-9	.	TRBJ1-1	.	CASSPTEWTDMNTEAFF	TGTGCCAGCAGCCCCACTGAGTGGACAGACATGAACACTGAAGCTTTCTTT
TRBV5-5	.	TRBJ2-7	TRBD2	CASSLDAGGSNEQYF	TGTGCCAGCAGCTTGGATGCGGGGGGGAGCAACGAGCAGTACTTC
TRBV13	.	TRBJ2-3	.	CASSLGGEDTQYF	TGTGCCAGCAGCTTAGGGGGCGAAGATACGCAGTATTTT
TRBV19	.	TRBJ2-1	.	CASRGRLSYNEQFF	TGTGCCAGTAGGGGGAGGCTCAGCTACAATGAGCAGTTCTTC